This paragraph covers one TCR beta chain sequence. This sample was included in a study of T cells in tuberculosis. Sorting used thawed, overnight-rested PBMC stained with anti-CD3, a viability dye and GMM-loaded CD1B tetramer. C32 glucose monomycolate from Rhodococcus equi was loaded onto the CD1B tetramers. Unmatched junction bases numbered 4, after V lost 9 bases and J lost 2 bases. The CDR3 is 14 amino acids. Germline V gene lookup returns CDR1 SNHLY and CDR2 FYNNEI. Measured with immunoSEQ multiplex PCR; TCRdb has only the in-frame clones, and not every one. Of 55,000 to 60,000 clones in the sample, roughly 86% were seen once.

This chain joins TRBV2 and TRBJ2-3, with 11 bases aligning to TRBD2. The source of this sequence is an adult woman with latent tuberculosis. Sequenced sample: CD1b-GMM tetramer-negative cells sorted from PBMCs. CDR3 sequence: CARETSGNTDTQYF. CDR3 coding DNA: TGTGCCAGAGAGACTAGCGGGAACACAGATACGCAGTATTTT.